The rows below give T cell receptor beta chains drawn from one sample of a study of blood T cell repertoires in COVID-19. Sequenced by immunoSEQ multiplex PCR; TCRdb stores in-frame clones only, minus some. The sample carries 220,000 or so clones, around four fifths recorded once. The sample comprised peripheral blood. All receptors derive from a woman aged 80 or over with COVID-19, enrolled during active disease. Both conserved end residues are part of each CDR3. The order of the fields is J gene, V gene, clone size, D gene, CDR3 protein, CDR3 DNA. The D gene is left open where the match is weak. Rows give clone size only sometimes, using once, few, many, or a class for an expanded clone.

TRBJ1-1,TRBV5-3,.,.,CARSLTGRRAFF,TGTGCCAGAAGCCTCACAGGCCGTCGGGCTTTCTTT
TRBJ2-7,TRBV10-3,.,TRBD1,CAIRQGQGASYEQYF,TGTGCCATCAGGCAGGGACAGGGAGCCTCCTACGAGCAGTACTTC
TRBJ1-6,TRBV4-1,.,.,CASSQDRGNSFNSPLHF,TGCGCCAGCAGCCAAGACCGGGGGAACAGCTTTAATTCACCCCTCCACTTT
TRBJ1-5,TRBV15,few,.,CATSRALGESQPQHF,TGTGCCACCAGCAGAGCACTGGGCGAGTCTCAGCCCCAGCATTTT
TRBJ2-1,TRBV6-2/TRBV6-3,.,TRBD2,CASRPLPGTSGSYEQFF,TGTGCCAGCAGACCTCTCCCCGGGACTAGCGGATCCTATGAGCAGTTCTTC
TRBJ1-3,TRBV3-1/TRBV3-2,.,TRBD1,CASSPGTEGNTIYF,TGTGCCAGCAGCCCCGGGACAGAAGGAAACACCATATATTTT
TRBJ2-7,TRBV3-1/TRBV3-2,few,.,CASSPLRGEQYF,TGTGCCAGCAGCCCACTGAGGGGGGAGCAGTACTTC
TRBJ2-7,TRBV4-2,.,TRBD1,CASSQGSGGPYEQYF,TGTGCCAGCAGCCAAGGGTCAGGGGGCCCGTACGAGCAGTACTTC
TRBJ2-5,TRBV2,.,.,CASSANQVETQYF,TGTGCCAGCAGCGCCAACCAGGTGGAGACCCAGTACTTC
TRBJ2-2,TRBV7-3,.,TRBD2,CASSPSGNTGELFF,TGTGCCAGCAGCCCTAGCGGAAACACCGGGGAGCTGTTTTTT
TRBJ1-2,TRBV30,.,TRBD1,CAWSASFNLDREVLF,TGTGCCTGGAGTGCCTCCTTCAATCTTGACAGGGAGGTGCTCTTC
TRBJ2-2,TRBV7-3,.,TRBD1,CASSLSGTELTGELFF,TGTGCCAGCAGCCTCTCCGGGACAGAACTCACCGGGGAGCTGTTTTTT
TRBJ2-1,TRBV19,.,TRBD2,CASRDLAGGRNEQFF,TGTGCCAGTAGAGATCTAGCGGGAGGGCGCAATGAGCAGTTCTTC
TRBJ2-7,TRBV12-3/TRBV12-4,few,.,CASSPRSYEQYF,TGTGCCAGCAGTCCCAGATCCTACGAGCAGTACTTC
TRBJ1-2,TRBV27,.,TRBD1,CASSHPIGTGSFWYGYTF,TGTGCCAGCAGTCACCCCATCGGGACAGGGAGTTTTTGGTATGGCTACACCTTC
TRBJ1-6,TRBV5-1,many,.,CASSPEASSYNSPLHF,TGCGCCAGCAGCCCAGAGGCTAGCTCCTATAATTCACCCCTCCACTTT
TRBJ1-5,TRBV19,.,.,CASSISGGGNQPQHF,TGTGCCAGTAGTATATCAGGAGGGGGCAATCAGCCCCAGCATTTT
TRBJ2-5,TRBV7-8,few,.,CASSLASGQETQYF,TGTGCCAGCAGCTTAGCTAGCGGACAAGAGACCCAGTACTTC
TRBJ1-5,TRBV7-9,.,.,CASSPQGGDAPQHF,TGTGCCAGCAGCCCACAGGGAGGGGATGCGCCCCAGCATTTT
TRBJ1-4,TRBV2,.,.,CASIPGGVEKLFF,TGTGCCAGCATCCCTGGGGGCGTTGAAAAACTGTTTTTT
TRBJ2-1,TRBV7-8,.,TRBD2,CASSLDPGTSGRNEQFF,TGTGCCAGCAGCTTAGACCCCGGGACTAGCGGGAGGAATGAGCAGTTCTTC
TRBJ2-4,TRBV23-1,.,.,CASSQAERGGNIQYF,TGCGCCAGCAGTCAAGCCGAGAGAGGGGGAAACATTCAGTACTTC
TRBJ2-3,TRBV4-2,.,TRBD1,CASSRTGGASTDTQYF,TGTGCCAGCAGCCGGACAGGGGGCGCGAGCACAGATACGCAGTATTTT
TRBJ1-4,TRBV4-1,few,.,CASSQDAGAQTTNEKLFF,TGCGCCAGCAGCCAAGATGCAGGGGCGCAGACCACTAATGAAAAACTGTTTTTT
TRBJ1-1,TRBV11-2,.,.,CASSLDLAGYTEAFF,TGTGCCAGCAGCTTAGATCTGGCAGGGTACACTGAAGCTTTCTTT
TRBJ2-1,TRBV9,.,TRBD2,CASSVARRGVYNEQFF,TGTGCCAGCAGCGTAGCTAGACGGGGGGTCTACAATGAGCAGTTCTTC
TRBJ2-1,TRBV7-2,.,TRBD2,CASSLNPLTSGYNEQFF,TGTGCCAGCAGCCTCAACCCTCTAACTAGCGGATACAATGAGCAGTTCTTC